These T cell receptor beta chains were read from a single sample in a study of T cells in Graves' hyperthyroidism and ophthalmopathy. TCRdb passed the multiplex PCR reads through MiXCR, listing each CDR3 protein once. This sample has about 640,000 distinct CDR3 sequences; approximately 14% occur once, and the top ten carry around 13%. The sequencing input was blood. These receptor sequences come from a woman in her forties or fifties with Graves' ophthalmopathy. Each CDR3 is given with its conserved first and last residue. A D gene is named only where the DNA matches it firmly. Clone size appears in some rows only: once, few, many, or a class for an expanded clone.

TRBJ2-7	many	TRBD2	TRBV7-9	CASSLDPGTSGRAEFYEQYF	TGTGCCAGCAGCTTAGATCCCGGGACTAGCGGGAGGGCGGAGTTCTACGAGCAGTACTTC
TRBJ1-1	many	-	TRBV7-3	CASSLTPGYTEAFF	TGTGCCAGCAGCTTAACCCCAGGGTACACTGAAGCTTTCTTT
TRBJ2-7	many	TRBD2	TRBV20-1	CSAKKGLAGSYEQYF	TGCAGTGCCAAAAAGGGACTAGCGGGATCCTACGAGCAGTACTTC
TRBJ2-2	few	-	TRBV27	CASSIRQNANTGELLF	TGTGCCAGCAGTATCAGACAGAACGCGAACACCGGGGAGCTGCTTTTT
TRBJ2-5	-	TRBD1	TRBV5-1	CASTTRTGVLRETQYF	TGCGCCAGCACCACCCGGACAGGGGTATTACGAGAGACCCAGTACTTC
TRBJ1-6	-	-	TRBV6-5	CASGYPGRALGNSPLHF	TGTGCCAGCGGTTACCCGGGGAGGGCTCTGGGAAATTCACCCCTCCACTTT
TRBJ2-7	-	TRBD2	TRBV20-1	CSARDLPGLAGYEQYF	TGCAGTGCTAGAGACCTACCGGGACTAGCGGGGTACGAGCAGTACTTC
TRBJ2-5	-	-	TRBV6-9	CASSSWETQYF	TGTGCCAGCAGTTCGTGGGAGACCCAGTACTTC
TRBJ2-7	few	TRBD1	TRBV29-1	CSVESPLTGNSYEQYF	TGCAGCGTTGAATCCCCACTGACAGGGAACTCCTACGAGCAGTACTTC
TRBJ2-7	many	-	TRBV5-1	CASSLGPGRSYEQYF	TGCGCCAGCAGCTTGGGGCCAGGACGATCCTACGAGCAGTACTTC
TRBJ2-1	once	-	TRBV19	CASSIAVYNEQFF	TGTGCCAGTAGTATTGCGGTTTACAATGAGCAGTTCTTC
TRBJ1-5	few	-	TRBV20-1	CSASTGQYNSNQPQHF	TGCAGTGCTAGTACAGGACAATATAATAGCAATCAGCCCCAGCATTTT
TRBJ2-7	many	-	TRBV27	CASSFRGSDYEQYF	TGTGCCAGCAGTTTCCGGGGATCCGACTACGAGCAGTACTTC
TRBJ2-1	few	-	TRBV20-1	CSAREGSLHEQFF	TGCAGTGCTAGAGAAGGCTCCCTTCATGAGCAGTTCTTC
TRBJ2-6	many	TRBD1	TRBV5-8	CASSMGTVSGANVLTF	TGTGCCAGCAGCATGGGGACAGTCTCTGGGGCCAACGTCCTGACTTTC
TRBJ1-6	-	-	TRBV3-1	CASVQGWVPLHF	TGTGCCAGCGTACAGGGTTGGGTGCCCCTCCACTTT
TRBJ2-4	many	-	TRBV28	CASSFESPNIQYF	TGTGCCAGCAGTTTTGAGTCCCCAAACATTCAGTACTTC
TRBJ2-7	many	TRBD2	TRBV7-2	CASSFRREAYEQYF	TGTGCCAGCAGCTTTAGGCGGGAGGCCTACGAGCAGTACTTC
TRBJ2-3	many	TRBD2	TRBV5-1	CASSNSGGLTDTQYF	TGCGCCAGCAGTAATAGCGGGGGGCTGACAGATACGCAGTATTTT
TRBJ2-1	few	TRBD2	TRBV7-2	CASSSNPGLAMFF	TGTGCCAGCAGCTCTAACCCGGGACTAGCGATGTTCTTC
TRBJ2-5	many	TRBD2	TRBV7-2	CASSKAGVTQYF	TGTGCCAGCAGCAAGGCGGGAGTAACCCAGTACTTC
TRBJ2-3	many	-	TRBV9	CASSVDGRDTGFTDTQYF	TGTGCCAGCAGCGTAGATGGGAGGGACACCGGTTTTACAGATACGCAGTATTTT